This record covers a single T cell receptor (beta chain). What it binds is unknown. CDR1 is ENHRY and CDR2 is SYGVKD in the germline V gene. The CDR3 has 14 amino acids. Trimming cost V 8 bases and J 6 bases; bases outside gene matches: 8. This entry is derived from a study of cytomegalovirus exposure and HLA in healthy donors. The assay was immunoSEQ multiplex PCR, and TCRdb's table has in-frame clones only and misses some. The sample carries 90,000 or so clones, about 85% recorded once. General study points: The investigators catalogued some 150 TCR beta chains as cytomegalovirus-associated. In the roughly 120 validation repertoires, a later analysis found that first-cohort TCR clusters tended to co-occur. Rarity held for most TCR sequences, but there were some public TCRs that occurred in many donors.

Among the 90 to 150 subjects of the validation cohort, separate from the roughly 600-subject first cohort, were the donors. The V and J genes are TRBV10-3 and TRBJ1-4; 8 bases are a match to TRBD1. The TCR originated in a man aged 18 to 29 in good health and CMV-seropositive. The sample taken for sequencing was PBMCs. The CDR3: CAIGQGAIDEKLFF. In DNA form, the CDR3 reads TGTGCCATCGGGCAGGGGGCGATAGATGAAAAACTGTTTTTT.